These 21 T cell receptor beta chains came from one sample sequenced in a study of blood T cell repertoires in COVID-19. TCRdb's copy holds only in-frame clones and misses some; the assay was immunoSEQ multiplex PCR. The table lists 200,000 to 250,000 clones, around 90% of them singletons. The sequencing sample was made of PBMCs or T cells enriched from blood (not recorded which). The receptors derive from a woman aged 25 to 45 who had been exposed to COVID-19.

J is TRBJ1-5 and V is TRBV21-1; TRBD1, the table's D call, was not compared with the DNA. TRBV21-1 is a known pseudogene. The CDR3 contains 17 residues. CDR3 in amino acids: CASSIYRDRGGGQPQHF. As DNA, the CDR3 is TGTGCCAGCAGCATCTACCGGGACAGGGGTGGTGGTCAGCCCCAGCATTTT.

The chain joins TRBV28 to TRBJ2-3, with 7 bases aligning to TRBD1. V was clipped by 2 bases and J by 1 base; unmatched bases: 3. Looked up from germline, CDR1 is MDHEN and CDR2 is SYDVKM. This CDR3 region has 15 residues. In nucleotides, the CDR3 is TGTGCCAGCAGTTTAGTCACAGGGGGCACAGATACGCAGTATTTT. It is translated as CASSLVTGGTDTQYF.

This chain joins TRBV6-1 and TRBJ2-7; TRBD1 agrees at 8 bases. V lost 2 bases, J lost 1 base, and 10 bases stayed unmatched. From germline, CDR1 is MNHNS and CDR2 SASEGT. The CDR3 loop spans 17 amino acids. Here the CDR3 DNA reads TGTGCCAGCAGTGAATGGGTTATGGACAGGGAGTCCTACGAGCAGTACTTC. Translated: CASSEWVMDRESYEQYF.

CDR3 in amino acids: CATTTGASGANVLTF. CDR3 coding DNA: TGTGCCACCACCACAGGGGCCTCTGGGGCCAACGTCCTGACTTTC. The V call is TRBV2, the J call TRBJ2-6; 7 bases line up with TRBD1. This CDR3 comprises 15 residues. Trimming cost V 10 bases and J 0 bases; bases outside gene matches: 6. Germline V gene lookup returns CDR1 SNHLY and CDR2 FYNNEI. The full variable domain, with the rest looked up from reference TRBV2 and TRBJ2-6, is EPEVTQTPSHQVTQMGQEVILRCVPISNHLYFYWYRQILGQKVEFLVSFYNNEISEKSEIFDDQFSVERPDGSNFTLKIRSTKLEDSAMYFCATTTGASGANVLTFGAGSRLTVL.

The J gene is TRBJ2-7, the V gene TRBV7-9; D possibly corresponds to TRBD1 (5 bases). This CDR3 contains 14 residues. CDR1 SEHNR and CDR2 FQNEAQ come from the germline V gene (reference sequence). The V gene lost 3 bases and the J gene lost 2 bases, with 11 bases spanning the gap. As DNA, the CDR3 is TGTGCCAGCAGCTTTTATAGACAGCCCTACGAGCAGTACTTC. It specifies CASSFYRQPYEQYF.

The table lists this clone with a few counts. The CDR3 DNA follows: TGTGCCAGCAGTTATGGACAGGGTGGTCAGCCCCAGCATTTT. It yields the protein CASSYGQGGQPQHF. The V call is TRBV27, the J call TRBJ1-5; 8 bases fit TRBD1. J gave up 6 bases and V 4 bases, and 5 bases lay outside the gene matches. Germline V gene sequence: CDR1 MNHEY, CDR2 SMNVEV (reference sequence). The CDR3 has 14 residues.

V is TRBV7-9 and J is TRBJ1-1; unclear D gene. From germline, CDR1 is SEHNR and CDR2 FQNEAQ (reference sequence). The V gene lost 3 bases and the J gene lost 2 bases, with 7 bases spanning the gap. There are 13 residues in the CDR3. In nucleotides, the CDR3 is TGTGCCAGCAGCTTTGAGGGTAACACTGAAGCTTTCTTT. Its translation: CASSFEGNTEAFF.

This clone was detected only once. The genes are TRBV30 and TRBJ2-7; TRBD2 matches at 10 bases. The CDR3 has 13 amino acids. Looked up from germline, CDR1 is GTSNPN and CDR2 is SVGIG (reference sequence). The junction had 9 bases not matched to a gene; V was cut back by 4 bases and J by 9 bases. The CDR3 sequence: CAWNPSGRSGQYF. DNA of the CDR3: TGTGCCTGGAACCCTAGCGGGAGATCAGGGCAGTACTTC.

J is TRBJ2-2 and V is TRBV30, with a tentative D call TRBD2 (6 bases). Trimming stripped 0 bases from V and 13 bases from J, with 9 bases between. The CDR3 runs to 11 residues. Germline values: CDR1 GTSNPN, CDR2 SVGIG (reference sequence). CDR3 nucleotide sequence: TGTGCCTGGAGTGTCCGGGGGTTGCTGTTTTTT. The encoded protein is CAWSVRGLLFF.

This clone was detected ten times or more. The chain carries TRBV7-3 and TRBJ2-1, with TRBD2 matching over 7 bases. The germline CDR1 and CDR2 sequences are SGHTA and FQGTGA. CDR3 size: 17 residues. J gave up 0 bases and V 2 bases, and 7 bases lay outside the gene matches. The CDR3 sequence: CASSLGMRTSSYNEQFF. The CDR3 DNA reads as TGTGCCAGCAGCTTAGGTATGAGGACTAGCTCCTACAATGAGCAGTTCTTC.

V is TRBV10-3 and J is TRBJ1-2, with a tentative D call TRBD1 (5 bases). Germline V lookup: CDR1 ENHRY, CDR2 SYGVKD. The ends were cut back, 10 bases at V and 0 bases at J, with 21 bases in the middle. This CDR3 has 16 residues. As DNA, the CDR3 is TGTGCCACCCGGGGGTTAAGTAACGGGGCTAACTATGGCTACACCTTC. It yields the protein CATRGLSNGANYGYTF.

Only a few counts were recorded for this clone. The CDR3 DNA is TGTGCCAGCAGTCCCCTGACAGGCCGCTCTGGAAACACCATATATTTT. Encoded protein: CASSPLTGRSGNTIYF. The chain links TRBV27 to TRBJ1-3, with a possible D match to TRBD1 (6 bases). Trimming shortened V by 5 bases and J by 0 bases, and 14 bases separated the two germline ends. Germline-derived CDR1 and CDR2 are MNHEY and SMNVEV (reference sequence). The length of the CDR3 is 16 residues.

The V and J genes are TRBV6-5 and TRBJ1-2; D is undetermined. Germline V gene data show CDR1 as MNHEY and CDR2 as SVGAGI. Trimming stripped 7 bases from V and 0 bases from J, with 12 bases between. The CDR3 is made up of 14 amino acids. CDR3 region: CASIVLAANYGYTF. The CDR3 region has the DNA TGTGCCAGCATCGTCCTGGCGGCTAACTATGGCTACACCTTC.

The rearrangement links TRBV5-6 to TRBJ2-2; no firm D call. CDR3 size: 15 residues. V lost 0 bases to trimming and J lost 1 base, with 7 bases between them. From germline, CDR1 is SGHDT and CDR2 YYEEEE. DNA of the CDR3: TGTGCCAGCAGCTTGGGGGCCGGGAACACCGGGGAGCTGTTTTTT. It translates to CASSLGAGNTGELFF. Using reference TRBV5-6 and TRBJ2-2 for the parts outside the CDR3, the full variable domain is DAGVTQSPTHLIKTRGQQVTLRCSPKSGHDTVSWYQQALGQGPQFIFQYYEEEERQRGNFPDRFSGHQFPNYSSELNVNALLLGDSALYLCASSLGAGNTGELFFGEGSRLTVL.

The chain uses TRBV2 and TRBJ2-2; TRBD1 matches at 8 bases. The CDR3 spans 14 residues. CDR1 and CDR2 from the germline V gene are SNHLY and FYNNEI. V shed 6 bases, J shed 6 bases, and the junction held 6 bases outside the gene matches. CDR3 coding DNA: TGTGCCAGCAGACGGGAGACAGGGGCCGGGGAGCTGTTTTTT. As protein: CASRRETGAGELFF. Complete variable domain (other parts from reference TRBV2 and TRBJ2-2): EPEVTQTPSHQVTQMGQEVILRCVPISNHLYFYWYRQILGQKVEFLVSFYNNEISEKSEIFDDQFSVERPDGSNFTLKIRSTKLEDSAMYFCASRRETGAGELFFGEGSRLTVL.

The chain recombines TRBV2 with TRBJ2-3; TRBD2 agrees at 8 bases. The CDR3 has 19 amino acids. CDR1 is SNHLY and CDR2 is FYNNEI in the germline V gene. Trimming took 6 bases from V and 3 from J; bases not matched to a gene: 20. The DNA for the CDR3 is TGTGCCAGCAGGGGGGCCACGGGGTTCGCGGGAGGTAGGACAGATACGCAGTATTTT. Amino acids: CASRGATGFAGGRTDTQYF.

This clone was seen ten or more times. V and J are TRBV15 and TRBJ2-3; TRBD2 matches at 10 bases. Germline V gene sequence: CDR1 LNHNV, CDR2 YYDKDF (reference sequence). V lost 1 base and J lost 1; bases outside the gene matches: 14. This CDR3 spans 20 amino acids. CDR3 sequence reads: CATSRGGTSGTLGGTDTQYF. CDR3 in DNA: TGTGCCACCAGCAGAGGGGGTACTAGCGGGACTCTCGGCGGCACAGATACGCAGTATTTT.

The J gene is TRBJ1-1, the V gene TRBV10-3; 7 bases match TRBD1. CDR1 ENHRY and CDR2 SYGVKD come from the germline V gene. The CDR3 runs 11 residues. The V and J ends lost 10 bases and 5 bases, in that order; junction bases with no gene match: 4. CDR3: CATLDRTEAFF. CDR3 nucleotides: TGTGCCACCTTGGACAGGACTGAAGCTTTCTTT.

V and J are TRBV11-2 and TRBJ2-1; D perhaps matches TRBD2 (6 bases). Trimming removed 6 bases from V and 0 bases from J, with 21 bases in between. Germline CDR1 reads SGHAT; CDR2 reads FQNNGV. The CDR3 has 18 amino acids. CDR3 coding DNA: TGTGCCAGCAGATCCCTTAAGCGGGCAAAGAGCTCCTACAATGAGCAGTTCTTC. This translates into CASRSLKRAKSSYNEQFF.

This clone was seen just once. The chain is built from TRBV19 and TRBJ2-3; 8 bases are shared with TRBD2. There are 17 residues in the CDR3. The germline gives CDR1 LNHDA, CDR2 SQIVND (reference sequence). With V trimmed by 6 bases and J by 2 bases, 13 bases remained unmatched. CDR3 bases: TGTGCCAGTAGCCTTGTCGCAGGACTAGCCCCCACAGATACGCAGTATTTT. It encodes CASSLVAGLAPTDTQYF.

The chain uses TRBV29-1 and TRBJ2-2; tentative D call: TRBD2 (5 bases). V shed 5 bases and J shed 5 bases, with 9 bases lying between them. The germline gives CDR1 SQVTM, CDR2 ANQGSEA. The length of the CDR3 is 12 residues. The CDR3 DNA reads TGCAGCGTTCGTAGCGAAACCGGGGAGCTGTTTTTT. Translated, it gives CSVRSETGELFF.